This T cell receptor beta chain was sequenced during a study of T cells in Graves' hyperthyroidism and ophthalmopathy. Deletions cut 2 bases from V and 0 bases from J, with 15 bases between. This CDR3 has 17 residues. Study results and limitations: Also found in blood were most expanded thyroid clonotypes above 0.001. Ophthalmopathy onset followed model prediction by a median about 6.5 months.

Amplified TCR beta CDR3 regions came from RNA transcripts. The HTBI primer set served for first-round RT-PCR of the TCR CDR3. TCRdb reanalysed the multiplex PCR reads using MiXCR and keeps one entry per CDR3 protein. The repertoire holds some 180,000 distinct CDR3 sequences, with more than 15% as singletons. This clonotype was recorded at least ten times. Its antigen remains unidentified. Sequencing was carried out using blood. The receptor comes from a woman aged 45-60 years with Graves' hyperthyroidism. V is TRBV12-3 or TRBV12-4 and J is TRBJ2-3; D call uncertain. CDR3 sequence reads: CASSLKGFAISTDTQYF. In DNA form, the CDR3 reads TGTGCCAGCAGTTTAAAGGGCTTCGCGATTAGCACAGATACGCAGTATTTT.